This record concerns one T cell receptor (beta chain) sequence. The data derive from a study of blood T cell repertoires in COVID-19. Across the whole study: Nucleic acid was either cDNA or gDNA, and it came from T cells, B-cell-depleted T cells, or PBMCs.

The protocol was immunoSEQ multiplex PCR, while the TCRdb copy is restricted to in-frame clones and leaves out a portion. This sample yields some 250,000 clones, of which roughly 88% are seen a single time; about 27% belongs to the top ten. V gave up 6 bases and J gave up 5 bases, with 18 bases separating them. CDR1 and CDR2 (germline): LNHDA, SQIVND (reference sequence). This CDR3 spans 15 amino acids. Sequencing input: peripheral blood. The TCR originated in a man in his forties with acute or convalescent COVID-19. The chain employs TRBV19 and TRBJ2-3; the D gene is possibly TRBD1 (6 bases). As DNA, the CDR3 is TGTGCCAGTAGGGGTACAGGGATCGGTCGAGATACGCAGTATTTT. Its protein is CASRGTGIGRDTQYF.